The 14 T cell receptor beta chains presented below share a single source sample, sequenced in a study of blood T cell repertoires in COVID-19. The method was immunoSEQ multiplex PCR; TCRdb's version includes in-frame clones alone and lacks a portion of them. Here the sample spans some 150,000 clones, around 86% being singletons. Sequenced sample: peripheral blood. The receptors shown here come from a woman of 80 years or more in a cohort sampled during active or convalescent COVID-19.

In DNA, the CDR3 is TGTGCCAGCAACCAAGGGTTCGGGGTGAGACAGCCCCAGCATTTT. This codes for CASNQGFGVRQPQHF. This chain uses TRBV6-5 with TRBJ1-5, with D uncertain. The V gene's germline CDR1 is MNHEY and CDR2 SVGAGI. This CDR3 contains 15 residues. Trimming stripped 7 bases from V and 7 bases from J, with 20 bases between.

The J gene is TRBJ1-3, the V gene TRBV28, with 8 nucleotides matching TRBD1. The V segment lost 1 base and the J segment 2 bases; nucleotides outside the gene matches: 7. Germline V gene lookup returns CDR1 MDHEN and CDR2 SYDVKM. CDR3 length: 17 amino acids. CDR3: CASSLYLRGQAGNTIYF. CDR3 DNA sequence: TGTGCCAGCAGTTTATACCTCAGGGGGCAAGCTGGAAACACCATATATTTT.

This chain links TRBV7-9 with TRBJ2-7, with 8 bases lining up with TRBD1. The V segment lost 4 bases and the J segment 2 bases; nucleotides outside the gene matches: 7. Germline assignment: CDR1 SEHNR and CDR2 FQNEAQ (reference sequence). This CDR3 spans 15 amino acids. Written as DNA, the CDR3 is TGTGCCAGCAGCTCCGGGACAGGCTACCCCTACGAGCAGTACGTC. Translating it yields CASSSGTGYPYEQYV.

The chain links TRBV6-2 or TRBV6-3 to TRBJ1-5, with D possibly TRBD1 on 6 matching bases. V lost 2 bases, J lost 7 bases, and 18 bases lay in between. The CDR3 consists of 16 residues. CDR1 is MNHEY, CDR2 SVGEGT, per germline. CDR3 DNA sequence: TGTGCCAGCAGTTACCACTTATTGGGGGCACAACAGCCCCAGCATTTT. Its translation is CASSYHLLGAQQPQHF.

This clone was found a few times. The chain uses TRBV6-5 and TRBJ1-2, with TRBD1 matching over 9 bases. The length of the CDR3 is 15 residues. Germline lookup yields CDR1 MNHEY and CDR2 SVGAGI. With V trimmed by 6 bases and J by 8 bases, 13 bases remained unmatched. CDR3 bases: TGTGCCAGCAGCGGGACAGGGCACGGCGGAGGGGGCTACACCTTC. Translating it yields CASSGTGHGGGGYTF.

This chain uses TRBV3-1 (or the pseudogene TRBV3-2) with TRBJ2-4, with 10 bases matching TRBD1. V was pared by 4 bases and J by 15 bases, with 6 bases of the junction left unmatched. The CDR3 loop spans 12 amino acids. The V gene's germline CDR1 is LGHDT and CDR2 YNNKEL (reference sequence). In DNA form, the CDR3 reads TGTGCCAGCAGCCCCGGACAGGGGGTGACGTACTTC. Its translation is CASSPGQGVTYF.

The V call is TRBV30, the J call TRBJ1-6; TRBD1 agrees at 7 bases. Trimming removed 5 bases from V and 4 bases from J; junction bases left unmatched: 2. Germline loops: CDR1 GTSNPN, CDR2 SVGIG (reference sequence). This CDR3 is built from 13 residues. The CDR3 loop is CAWGTEYNSPLHF. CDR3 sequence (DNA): TGTGCCTGGGGGACAGAGTATAATTCACCCCTCCACTTT.

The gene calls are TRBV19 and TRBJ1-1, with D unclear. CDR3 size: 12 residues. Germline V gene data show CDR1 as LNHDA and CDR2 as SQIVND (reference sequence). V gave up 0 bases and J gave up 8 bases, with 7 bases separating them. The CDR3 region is CASSIEDKEAFF. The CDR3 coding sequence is TGTGCCAGTAGTATAGAAGACAAAGAAGCTTTCTTT.

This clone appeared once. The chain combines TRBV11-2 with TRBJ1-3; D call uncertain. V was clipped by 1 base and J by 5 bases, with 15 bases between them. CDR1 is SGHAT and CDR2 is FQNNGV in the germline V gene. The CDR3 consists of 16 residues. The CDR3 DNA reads TGTGCCAGCAGCTTAGGGCCGGTGGGCAGCAGAAACACCATATATTTT. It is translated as CASSLGPVGSRNTIYF. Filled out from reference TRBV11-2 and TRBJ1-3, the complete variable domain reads EAGVAQSPRYKIIEKRQSVAFWCNPISGHATLYWYQQILGQGPKLLIQFQNNGVVDDSQLPKDRFSAERLKGVDSTLKIQPAKLEDSAVYLCASSLGPVGSRNTIYFGEGSWLTVV.

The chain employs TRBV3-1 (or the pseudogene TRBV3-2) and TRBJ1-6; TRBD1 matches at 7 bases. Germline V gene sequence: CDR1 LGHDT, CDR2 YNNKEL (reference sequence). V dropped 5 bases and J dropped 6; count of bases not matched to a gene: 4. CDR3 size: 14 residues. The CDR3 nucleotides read TGTGCCAGCAGCTCCCGGGACAGTAATTCACCCCTCCACTTT. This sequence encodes CASSSRDSNSPLHF.

CDR3 residues: CATRGAGDTGELFF. In DNA form, the CDR3 reads TGTGCCACCAGGGGGGCTGGAGACACCGGGGAGCTGTTTTTT. J is TRBJ2-2 and V is TRBV24-1, with D possibly being TRBD1 (6 bases). Germline lookup yields CDR1 KGHDR and CDR2 SFDVKD. This CDR3 has 14 amino acids. With 7 bases removed from V and 3 bases from J, the gap between germline ends came to 11 bases.

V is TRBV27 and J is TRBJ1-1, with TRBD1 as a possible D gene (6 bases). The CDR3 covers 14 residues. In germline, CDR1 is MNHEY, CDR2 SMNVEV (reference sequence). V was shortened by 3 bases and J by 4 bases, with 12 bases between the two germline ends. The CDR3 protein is CASSFRRGSTEAFF. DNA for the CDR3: TGTGCCAGCAGTTTCCGCAGGGGCTCCACTGAAGCTTTCTTT.

The CDR3 nucleotides are TGTGCCAGCAGCTTAGTAACAGGGACCCCTGGAAACACCATATATTTT. This sequence encodes CASSLVTGTPGNTIYF. This chain uses TRBV7-6 with TRBJ1-3; TRBD1 is a possible D gene (6 bases). This CDR3 spans 16 amino acids. V lost 1 base to trimming and J lost 2 bases, with 12 bases between them. Germline values: CDR1 SGHVS, CDR2 FNYEAQ.

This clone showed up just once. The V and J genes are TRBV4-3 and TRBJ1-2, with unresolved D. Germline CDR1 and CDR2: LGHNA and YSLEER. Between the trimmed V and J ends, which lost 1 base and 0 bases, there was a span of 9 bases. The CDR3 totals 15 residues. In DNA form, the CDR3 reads TGCGCCAGCAGCCAAGTTCTGAGGGCTAACTATGGCTACACCTTC. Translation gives CASSQVLRANYGYTF.